Listed below are T cell receptor beta chains from one sample, sequenced in a study of regulatory T cells in long-lasting Graves disease. MiXCR was run by TCRdb on the multiplex PCR reads, yielding one entry per CDR3 protein. The table lists hundreds of thousands of distinct CDR3 sequences, around 17% of them singletons, with around 18% in the top ten. The sample was also linked to a second study, of T cells in Graves' hyperthyroidism and ophthalmopathy.

Material: peripheral blood mononuclear cells (PBMCs), obtained at new diagnosis, from a patient treated with antithyroid drugs. The receptor set was obtained from a woman aged 30 to 39 with Graves disease. CDR3s include the opening cysteine and the closing phenylalanine or tryptophan. The D gene is left open where the match is weak. Some rows have no size entry. The others give once, few or many, or a class for an expanded clone.

few	TRBV20-1	-	TRBJ1-3	TGCAGTGCTAGAGATGGGCAGCGGGACTCTGGAAACACCATATATTTT	CSARDGQRDSGNTIYF
-	TRBV25-1	-	TRBJ2-6	TGTGCCAGCAGTGATACCGCTTCCGGGGCCAACGTCCTGACTTTC	CASSDTASGANVLTF
-	TRBV30	-	TRBJ1-3	TGTGCCTGGAGTATCGGTGGTGGGTTATCAGGAAACACCATATATTTT	CAWSIGGGLSGNTIYF
many	TRBV30	-	TRBJ1-1	TGTGCCTGGAGTGTGGGAAGGGACACTGAAGCTTTCTTT	CAWSVGRDTEAFF
-	TRBV19	-	TRBJ1-4	TGTGCCAGTAGCCCCGGGGGGGCGTCCGCGGGAGAAAAACTGTTTTTT	CASSPGGASAGEKLFF
many	TRBV18	-	TRBJ2-5	TGTGCCAGCTCACCCCAGGACGAAGAGACCCAGTACTTC	CASSPQDEETQYF
many	TRBV2	-	TRBJ1-6	TGTGCAAGCAGGCAGGGGAATTCACCCCTCCACTTT	CASRQGNSPLHF
-	TRBV28	-	TRBJ1-5	TGTGCCAGCAGTATCCCGAACCTTAGCAATCAGCCCCAGCATTTT	CASSIPNLSNQPQHF
many	TRBV10-2	-	TRBJ1-1	TGCGCCAGCAGAGAACAGGGCGGCACTGAAGCTTTCTTT	CASREQGGTEAFF
many	TRBV24-1	-	TRBJ1-5	TGTGCCACCAGCGGTGGGACGGGGAATCAGCCCCAGCATTTT	CATSGGTGNQPQHF
few	TRBV9	-	TRBJ2-2	TGTGCCAGCAGAAGAGCGGGTTCGAACACCGGGGAGCTGTTTTTT	CASRRAGSNTGELFF
many	TRBV11-2	TRBD2	TRBJ2-5	TGTGCCAGCAGCCCGGGCTTAGCGGGAGGTTGGGAGACCCAGTACTTC	CASSPGLAGGWETQYF
many	TRBV5-1	TRBD1	TRBJ2-7	TGCGCCAGCGGTTCTTGGGACAGAGTTGGCGAGCAGTACTTC	CASGSWDRVGEQYF
many	TRBV28	TRBD1	TRBJ1-1	TGTGCCAGCAGTTCGGCAGGGGGAGGAAACACTGAAGCTTTCTTT	CASSSAGGGNTEAFF
-	TRBV15	-	TRBJ1-2	TGTGCCACCAGCGGCGCCACCAATTTGGCTAACTATGGCTACACCTTC	CATSGATNLANYGYTF
-	TRBV18	TRBD1	TRBJ1-2	TGTGCCAGCTCACCCACCGGGACAGACTATGGCTACACCTTC	CASSPTGTDYGYTF
-	TRBV5-4	-	TRBJ2-7	TGTGCCAGCAGGGGAACCTCCTCCTACGAGCAGTACTTC	CASRGTSSYEQYF
many	TRBV28	-	TRBJ1-2	TGTGCCAGCAGTTCCCTCGGGGGGAGGGATGGCTACACCTTC	CASSSLGGRDGYTF
-	TRBV2	TRBD1	TRBJ1-4	TGTGCCAGCACTCTAGAGGGGGCGCTTAATGAAAAACTGTTTTTT	CASTLEGALNEKLFF
-	TRBV28	TRBD2	TRBJ2-5	TGTACCAGCAAGCGGGGGGTACAAGAGACCCAGTACTTC	CTSKRGVQETQYF
many	TRBV6-1	-	TRBJ2-5	TGTGCCAGCAGTAATCGCGGGACCCAGTACTTC	CASSNRGTQYF
few	TRBV29-1	TRBD2	TRBJ2-1	TGCAGCGTTGAGGAAACTAGCGGGAGAAAATACAATGAGCAGTTCTTC	CSVEETSGRKYNEQFF
many	TRBV28	-	TRBJ1-2	TGTGCCAGCAGCTCCGTAAGCCCGGAGACTAACTATGGCTACACCTTC	CASSSVSPETNYGYTF
-	TRBV7-9	-	TRBJ1-5	-	CASSTGSGSRAGEQYFGPGQPQHF
few	TRBV4-2	TRBD1	TRBJ1-5	TGTGCCAGCAGCCTTTATCAGGGGGCGTCTGGAAATCAGCCCCAGCATTTT	CASSLYQGASGNQPQHF
-	TRBV3-1	TRBD1	TRBJ2-7	TGTGCCAGCAGCCTGGCCGGGACAGGGACCTACGAGCAGTACTTC	CASSLAGTGTYEQYF
many	TRBV12-3/TRBV12-4	-	TRBJ2-2	TGTGCCAGCACGGCGGGCGGGGAGCTGTTTTTT	CASTAGGELFF
many	TRBV20-1	TRBD2	TRBJ2-1	TGCAGTGCTAGAGATCCGACTAGCGGGAGCGGCCATGAGCAGTTCTTC	CSARDPTSGSGHEQFF
many	TRBV6-1	-	TRBJ2-2	TGTGCCAGCAGACCCGGGACACACCGGGTCGGGGAGCTGTTTTTT	CASRPGTHRVGELFF
-	TRBV5-8	TRBD1	TRBJ2-1	TGTGCCAGCAGCTCACGGCAGGGGGCGAAGAACGATGAGCAGTTCTTC	CASSSRQGAKNDEQFF
many	TRBV28	-	TRBJ1-4	TGTGCCAGCAGGCCGAGGACAGCGGGAGGGGAAAAACTGTTTTTT	CASRPRTAGGEKLFF
many	TRBV20-1	-	TRBJ2-7	TGCAGTGCTAGAGATGTGAGAGGGGACGGTGAGCAGTACTTC	CSARDVRGDGEQYF
-	TRBV19	-	TRBJ2-1	TGTGCCGTTACTAGACTAGAAGGGTTCTTC	CAVTRLEGFF
-	TRBV20-1	-	TRBJ1-1	TGCAGTGCTAGAGCTACCCCGAACACTGAAGCTTTCTTT	CSARATPNTEAFF
-	TRBV27	TRBD1	TRBJ2-2	TGTGCCAGCAGTTCCGGGACAGGGGACACCGGGGAGCTGTTTTTT	CASSSGTGDTGELFF
few	TRBV6-2/TRBV6-3	-	TRBJ2-1	TGTGCCAGCAGTTACTCGGAACATTACAATGAGCAGTTCTTC	CASSYSEHYNEQFF
many	TRBV12-3/TRBV12-4	TRBD1	TRBJ2-7	TGTGCCAGCATGGTTACAGGGGGCTTTTACGAGCAGTACTTC	CASMVTGGFYEQYF
-	TRBV25-1	-	TRBJ1-5	TGTTCCAGCAGTGAAGAGGGGAGCTATCAGCCCCAGCATTTT	CSSSEEGSYQPQHF
many	TRBV7-9	TRBD1	TRBJ1-5	TGTGCCAGCAGCGCCGGGACAGGGGGCCCTTATAGCAATCAGCCCCAGCATTTT	CASSAGTGGPYSNQPQHF
few	TRBV9	TRBD1	TRBJ2-7	TGTGCCAGCAGCACGCACACAGGGGTTTACGAGCAGTACTTC	CASSTHTGVYEQYF
many	TRBV28	TRBD1	TRBJ1-2	TGTGCCAGCAGTCGCAGGGGGATCTATGGCTACACCTTC	CASSRRGIYGYTF
few	TRBV9	TRBD1	TRBJ2-5	TGTGCCAGCAGCCCCGCCGGGACAGTAGAGACCCAGTACTTC	CASSPAGTVETQYF
many	TRBV7-7	TRBD1	TRBJ2-5	TGTGCTAGCAGCTTAAGTGGGACAGGGAGAGAGACCCAGTACTTC	CASSLSGTGRETQYF
many	TRBV11-3	-	TRBJ2-3	TGTGCCAGCAGTCGGGACACCACAGATACGCAGTATTTT	CASSRDTTDTQYF
-	TRBV3-1	-	TRBJ1-1	TGTGCCAGCAGCCAAACGGCGAGGGGACGCATGAACACTGAAGCTTTCTTT	CASSQTARGRMNTEAFF
many	TRBV12-5	-	TRBJ1-1	TGTGCTAGTGCAACAGGGAACACTGAAGCTTTCTTT	CASATGNTEAFF
few	TRBV4-1	-	TRBJ1-2	TGCGCCAGCAGCCAAGATGGGCCAGCCGGGCTAGGGTATGGCTACACCTTC	CASSQDGPAGLGYGYTF
-	TRBV7-6	-	TRBJ2-5	TGTGCCAGCAGCACCCACCCCCGGCAGTTACAAGAGACCCAGTACTTC	CASSTHPRQLQETQYF
few	TRBV10-3	TRBD2	TRBJ2-1	TGTGCCATCAGTGGGAATAGCGGGAGTACCGGGAACAATGAGCAGTTCTTC	CAISGNSGSTGNNEQFF
many	TRBV2	TRBD1	TRBJ2-3	TGTGCCAGCAGTCGGGACAGGGAAGGAGATACGCAGTATTTT	CASSRDREGDTQYF
many	TRBV10-2	-	TRBJ2-7	TGCGCCAGCAGTGGGCAGGGCCGATCCTACGAGCAGTACTTC	CASSGQGRSYEQYF
-	TRBV7-9	-	TRBJ2-1	TGTGCCAGCAGCTTAGACACCGGGGGGCAGTTCTTC	CASSLDTGGQFF
many	TRBV28	-	TRBJ2-1	TGTGCCAGCAGTTTACAGGGGGGGCCTGAGCAGTTCTTC	CASSLQGGPEQFF
many	TRBV7-9	-	TRBJ2-5	TGTGCCAGCACCGACAACCAAGAGACCCAGTACTTC	CASTDNQETQYF
-	TRBV19	TRBD1	TRBJ1-5	TGTGCCAGTAGTTCCCCACCCGGGACAGGGGACTATCAGCCCCAGCATTTT	CASSSPPGTGDYQPQHF
many	TRBV6-2/TRBV6-3	-	TRBJ2-1	TGTGCCAGCGGCGACGGGAGAGGGTCCTACAATGAGCAGTTCTTC	CASGDGRGSYNEQFF
few	TRBV6-1	-	TRBJ2-6	TGTGCCAGCAGTGGTCAGGGGTTCTTCTCTGGGGCCAACGTCCTGACTTTC	CASSGQGFFSGANVLTF